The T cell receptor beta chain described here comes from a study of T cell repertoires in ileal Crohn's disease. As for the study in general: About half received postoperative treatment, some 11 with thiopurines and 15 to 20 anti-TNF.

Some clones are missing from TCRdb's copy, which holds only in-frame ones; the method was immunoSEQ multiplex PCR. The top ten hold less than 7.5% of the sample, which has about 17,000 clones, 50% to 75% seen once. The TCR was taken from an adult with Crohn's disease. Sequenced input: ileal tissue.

The CDR3 loop reads CASSPWTGGAETQYF. CDR3 bases: TGTGCCAGCAGCCCGTGGACAGGGGGCGCAGAGACCCAGTACTTC. This sequence joins TRBV7-9 and TRBJ2-5; 11 bases are a match to TRBD1. CDR1 and CDR2 from the germline V gene are SEHNR and FQNEAQ (reference sequence). The CDR3 is 15 amino acids. Germline trimming cut 5 bases from V and 4 bases from J; bases unmatched to any gene: 6.